The T cell receptor (beta chain) described here comes from a study of blood T cell repertoires in COVID-19 (dated by TCRdb to the early 2020s). Concerning the study at large: The collaborator samples originated in the United States, Italy and Spain and spanned the acute and convalescent phases of COVID-19. The prospective study material was composed of cDNA or gDNA derived from T cells, B-cell-depleted T cells, or PBMCs. The dataset comprised deeply sampled blood TCRbeta repertoires from subjects exposed to, actively infected with, or recovered from COVID-19. The repertoires were made available in a free public database intended to serve as a resource for research on the immune response to SARS-CoV-2. The samples were drawn from two sources: the first 160 participants of the ongoing ImmuneRACE study, and fewer than 1,500 subjects contributed by 6 global collaborators. The sample metadata nearly always contained a de-identified subject ID, COVID-19 status, age in years and sex. Where HLA class I and class II types were available, the types were taken from metadata supplied by the sample provider, not from assay-based typing. The research as a whole found: Clinical and demographic metadata were provided uncurated, with the amount varying by source and participant.

CDR1 and CDR2, per the germline V gene, are SGDLS and YYNGEE. V is shortened by 4 bases, J by 5 bases, and the region joining them spans 18 bases. The CDR3 numbers 15 residues from cysteine through phenylalanine. The only DNA kept is the CDR3, 45 bases in frame from the first base. The immunoSEQ Assay, a bias-controlled multiplex PCR, was used to amplify TCRbeta CDR3 regions from genomic DNA. On the authors' methods: Nucleated cell counts per sample were estimated from amplification of reference gene primers within the assay. To quantify the absolute abundance of each unique TCRbeta CDR3 rearrangement, sequence reads were collapsed and filtered. For each sample, productive Simpson clonality was calculated as the square root of Simpson's diversity index across productive rearrangements. TCRdb limited this immuneACCESS table to in-frame rearrangements with V and J called. A share of clones is missing; checked studies link under half to unresolved V genes, and the rest is unexplained. V and J calls and clone size are given by that table; D and trimming were obtained from the DNA. This sample lists around 400,000 clones; approximately 90% were detected once. Around 0.86% of the sample goes to the ten largest clones.

With regard to this clone: Its binding antigen is unknown. Nothing much larger sits one base from this clone, and base qualities are not available.

In the prospective study, participants were roughly 18 to 100 years old, resided in fewer than 25 geographic areas of the United States, and were enrolled through a virtual design. In the prospective study, participants were assigned to cohorts based on the clinical history participants reported in a screening survey and a study questionnaire. Exposed participants had been in contact with someone with a PCR-confirmed or clinician-diagnosed COVID-19 case within 2 weeks of study entry. Mobile phlebotomists in the prospective study collected whole blood, serum and a nasopharyngeal or oropharyngeal swab from every participant. Prospective study participants could optionally give additional blood draws and questionnaires over a 2-month period. Before DNA extraction, blood samples from the prospective study were shipped at room temperature or frozen.

This TCR was sampled from a woman aged 40 to 50 who had been exposed to COVID-19. This chain is built from TRBV9 and TRBJ1-2; the D segment could be TRBD1, given 5 matching bases. The sequenced sample was PBMCs or T cells enriched from blood (not recorded which). CDR3 protein: CASSPRGSEIYGYTF. The bases read TGTGCCAGCAGCCCACGGGGGTCGGAGATATATGGCTACACCTTC.